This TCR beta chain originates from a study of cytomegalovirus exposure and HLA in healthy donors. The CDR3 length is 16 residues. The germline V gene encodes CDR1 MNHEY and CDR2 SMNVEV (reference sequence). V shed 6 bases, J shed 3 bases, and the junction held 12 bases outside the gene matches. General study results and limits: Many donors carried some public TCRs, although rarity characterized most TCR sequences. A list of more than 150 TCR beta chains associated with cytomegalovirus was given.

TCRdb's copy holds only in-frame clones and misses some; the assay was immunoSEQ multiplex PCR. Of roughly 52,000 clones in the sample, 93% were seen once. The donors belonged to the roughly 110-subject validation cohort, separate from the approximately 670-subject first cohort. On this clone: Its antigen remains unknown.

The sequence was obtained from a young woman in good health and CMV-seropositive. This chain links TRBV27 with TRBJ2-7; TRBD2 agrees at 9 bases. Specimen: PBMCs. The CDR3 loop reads CASSTPRSGGVYEQYF. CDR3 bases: TGTGCCAGCAGCACCCCGCGTAGCGGGGGAGTCTACGAGCAGTACTTC.